This is a list of T cell receptor beta chains from one sample in a study of blood T cell repertoires in COVID-19. Here immunoSEQ multiplex PCR was the method, and the copy in TCRdb shows in-frame clones only, minus some. Of roughly 45,000 clones in the sample, around four fifths were seen once. The sample taken for sequencing was peripheral blood. Receptors originate from a man aged 50-60 years with active COVID-19. CDR3s include the opening cysteine and the closing phenylalanine or tryptophan. A D gene is named only where the DNA matches it firmly. The size of a clone is reported for some rows only, either as once, few or many, or as a class for expanded clones.

NA,NA,TRBJ2-7,TRBV15,CATSRDGLSYEQYF,TGTGCCACCAGCAGAGATGGGCTTTCCTACGAGCAGTACTTC
TRBD1,few,TRBJ1-6,TRBV5-1,CASSLVWTGIGSPLHF,TGCGCCAGCAGCTTGGTTTGGACAGGGATAGGTTCACCCCTCCACTTT
NA,few,TRBJ2-5,TRBV6-1,CASSDETPQETQYF,TGTGCCAGCAGTGATGAGACTCCACAAGAGACCCAGTACTTC
NA,NA,TRBJ2-3,TRBV6-2/TRBV6-3,CASTPRGRGTDTQYF,TGTGCCAGCACCCCACGGGGAAGGGGCACAGATACGCAGTATTTT
NA,NA,TRBJ2-7,TRBV28,CASSLGATYEQYF,TGTGCCAGCAGTTTAGGGGCTACCTACGAGCAGTACTTC
NA,NA,TRBJ1-5,TRBV24-1,CATSDSGRGNNQPQHF,TGTGCCACCAGTGATTCAGGCAGGGGAAACAATCAGCCCCAGCATTTT
NA,NA,TRBJ2-3,TRBV7-3,CASSLSPGQDTQYF,TGTGCCAGCAGCTTAAGCCCGGGACAAGATACGCAGTATTTT
NA,NA,TRBJ2-1,TRBV24-1,CATSEGTFNNEQFF,TGTGCCACCAGTGAGGGGACATTTAACAATGAGCAGTTCTTC
TRBD1,NA,TRBJ1-1,TRBV19,CASRDRGGNTEAFF,TGTGCCAGCCGGGACAGGGGGGGAAACACTGAAGCTTTCTTT
NA,NA,TRBJ1-2,TRBV12-3/TRBV12-4,CASSPRGPYGYTF,TGTGCCAGCAGCCCCAGGGGACCCTATGGCTACACCTTC
NA,NA,TRBJ2-4,TRBV20-1,CSASRQKNIQYF,TGCAGTGCTAGTCGCCAGAAAAACATTCAGTACTTC
NA,NA,TRBJ2-5,TRBV9,CASSVDPGRETQYF,TGTGCCAGCAGCGTAGATCCGGGTCGGGAGACCCAGTACTTC
TRBD2,NA,TRBJ2-3,TRBV11-3,CASSTWTSGRDTDTQYF,TGTGCCAGCAGCACATGGACTAGCGGGAGAGACACAGATACGCAGTATTTT
TRBD2,NA,TRBJ2-1,TRBV11-1,CASSTRLAGGNEQFF,TGTGCCAGCAGCACCCGACTAGCGGGAGGGAATGAGCAGTTCTTC
TRBD1,NA,TRBJ2-5,TRBV7-2,CASSGNRGTWETQYF,TGTGCCAGCAGCGGTAACAGGGGAACGTGGGAGACCCAGTACTTC
TRBD2,NA,TRBJ2-1,TRBV6-5,CASSSLAGVYGSEQFF,TGTGCCAGCAGTTCACTAGCGGGAGTTTATGGATCTGAGCAGTTCTTC
TRBD1,few,TRBJ2-7,TRBV5-1,CASRRSSGQQISYEQYF,TGCGCCAGCAGGAGATCGTCGGGACAGCAGATTTCCTACGAGCAGTACTTC
NA,NA,TRBJ1-4,TRBV6-5,CASLSGAGRKLFF,TGTGCCAGTCTATCTGGGGCAGGGAGGAAACTGTTTTTT
NA,NA,TRBJ1-1,TRBV18,CASSPPGGENTEAFF,TGTGCCAGCTCACCACCAGGAGGGGAGAACACTGAAGCTTTCTTT
NA,NA,TRBJ2-5,TRBV3-1/TRBV3-2,CASSQGGTQYF,TGTGCCAGCAGCCAAGGAGGGACCCAGTACTTC
NA,NA,TRBJ2-7,TRBV5-6,CASSLIQGGAYEQYF,TGTGCCAGCAGCTTGATCCAGGGGGGCGCCTACGAGCAGTACTTC
TRBD1,NA,TRBJ1-5,TRBV27,CASSLTTGTGNQPQHF,TGTGCCAGCAGTTTAACCACCGGGACAGGGAATCAGCCCCAGCATTTT
NA,NA,TRBJ1-6,TRBV19,CASTRQFNSPLHF,TGTGCCAGTACGCGACAGTTCAATTCACCCCTCCACTTT
TRBD2,NA,TRBJ2-7,TRBV18,CASSPSGGRPRF,TGTGCCAGCTCACCATCGGGAGGCCGACCCCGATTC
TRBD1,NA,TRBJ1-4,TRBV27,CASSYRDRGEKLFF,TGTGCCAGCAGTTACCGGGACAGGGGTGAAAAACTGTTTTTT
NA,NA,TRBJ2-1,TRBV4-3,CASSQELIAVYNEQFF,TGCGCCAGCAGCCAAGAGTTGATAGCAGTCTACAATGAGCAGTTCTTC
TRBD2,NA,TRBJ2-7,TRBV7-2,CASSELAGVAGEQYF,TGTGCCAGCAGCGAACTAGCGGGAGTTGCGGGAGAGCAGTACTTC
TRBD1,NA,TRBJ1-1,TRBV28,CASSLFRGRIFGTEAFF,TGTGCCAGCAGTTTATTCAGGGGGCGAATCTTCGGCACTGAAGCTTTCTTT
NA,NA,TRBJ2-3,TRBV11-3,CASSLQTGTDTQYF,TGTGCCAGCAGCCTCCAGACTGGCACAGATACGCAGTATTTT
NA,NA,TRBJ2-7,TRBV6-2/TRBV6-3,CASSLHRDYEQYF,TGTGCCAGCAGCTTGCACCGGGACTACGAGCAGTACTTC
TRBD1,once,TRBJ2-2,TRBV15,CATSRGRDRGPSTGELFF,TGTGCCACCAGCAGAGGCCGGGACAGGGGGCCGAGTACCGGGGAGCTGTTTTTT
TRBD2,NA,TRBJ2-5,TRBV9,CASSSGTSGGAGETQYF,TGTGCCAGCAGCTCCGGGACTAGCGGGGGGGCCGGGGAGACCCAGTACTTC
NA,few,TRBJ2-7,TRBV6-5,CASSYRGRGFSYEQYF,TGTGCCAGCAGTTACCGCGGACGCGGGTTCTCCTACGAGCAGTACTTC
NA,few,TRBJ2-3,TRBV6-4,CASSAQHGQFSTDTQYF,TGTGCCAGCAGTGCCCAACACGGACAGTTTAGCACAGATACGCAGTATTTT
TRBD2,NA,TRBJ2-1,TRBV7-2,CASSLASGGAIEQFF,TGTGCCAGCAGCTTAGCTAGCGGGGGGGCGATTGAGCAGTTCTTC
NA,NA,TRBJ2-5,TRBV2,CASSESEYQETQYF,TGTGCCAGCAGTGAATCAGAATACCAAGAGACCCAGTACTTC
TRBD1,NA,TRBJ1-2,TRBV6-6,CASSYSPGQSNYGYTF,TGTGCCAGCAGTTACTCCCCGGGACAGAGTAACTATGGCTACACCTTC
TRBD2,few,TRBJ2-3,TRBV28,CASRPPAGGRYF,TGTGCCAGCAGACCCCCAGCGGGAGGCCGGTATTTT
NA,once,TRBJ1-2,TRBV7-2,CASSRGLIYGYTF,TGTGCCAGCAGCCGTGGACTGATCTATGGCTACACCTTC